The 21 T cell receptor beta chains listed next were all sequenced from one sample in a study of cytomegalovirus exposure and HLA in healthy donors. The study ran its PCR with 60 Vbeta and 13 Jbeta primers. TCRdb's copy holds only in-frame clones and misses some; the assay was immunoSEQ multiplex PCR. This repertoire shows approximately 210,000 clones, about 81% found once; its top ten account for roughly 5.5%. Sequenced: PBMCs. Source of these receptors: a man in his forties in good health and CMV-seropositive.

V gene TRBV4-1 combines with J gene TRBJ2-4; 10 bases align to TRBD1. The J segment lost 3 bases and the V segment lost 4 bases, leaving 6 bases of the junction unmatched. CDR3 length: 16 amino acids. In germline, CDR1 is MGHRA, CDR2 YSYEKL. The CDR3 is CASSRSGTGDKNIQYF. The CDR3, as DNA: TGCGCCAGCAGCCGCTCCGGGACAGGGGACAAAAACATTCAGTACTTC.

The chain is built from TRBV15 and TRBJ2-5; TRBD1 agrees at 8 bases. From germline, CDR1 is LNHNV and CDR2 YYDKDF (reference sequence). CDR3 length equals 15 residues. V trimming: 4 bases; J trimming: 3 bases; junction bases outside the gene matches: 7. CDR3 protein: CATSISRGPEETQYF. CDR3 DNA sequence: TGTGCCACCAGCATCAGCAGGGGGCCGGAAGAGACCCAGTACTTC.

This chain links TRBV19 with TRBJ1-1; 12 bases are shared with TRBD1. Trimming took 1 base from V and 4 from J; bases not matched to a gene: 1. Per germline, CDR1 LNHDA and CDR2 SQIVND (reference sequence). This CDR3 is built from 15 residues. CDR3 coding DNA: TGTGCCAGTAGTATAGGGGACAGGGGGCCCACTGAAGCTTTCTTT. Encoded protein: CASSIGDRGPTEAFF.

J is TRBJ1-5 and V is TRBV27; D is undetermined. CDR1 and CDR2 (germline): MNHEY, SMNVEV (reference sequence). V dropped 5 bases and J dropped 3 bases, with 11 bases sitting between them. The CDR3 has 14 residues. The CDR3 region has the DNA TGTGCCAGCAGTATCCGGGGTTACAATCAGCCCCAGCATTTT. Translated: CASSIRGYNQPQHF.

The CDR3 sequence is CSVEDQYRAEQYF. DNA of the CDR3: TGCAGCGTTGAAGATCAATACAGGGCCGAGCAGTACTTC. The chain combines TRBV29-1 with TRBJ2-7, with D perhaps matching TRBD1 (6 bases). V lost 0 bases, J lost 6 bases, and 12 bases lay in between. This CDR3 spans 13 amino acids. From germline, CDR1 is SQVTM and CDR2 ANQGSEA.

V and J are TRBV5-1 and TRBJ1-1, with 9 bases lining up with TRBD1. This CDR3 has 17 amino acids. Germline V gene lookup returns CDR1 SGHRS and CDR2 YFSETQ. V was clipped by 3 bases and J by 0 bases; unmatched bases: 9. The CDR3 protein is CASSSVGTGRMNTEAFF. The CDR3 DNA follows: TGCGCCAGCAGCTCCGTGGGGACAGGGAGGATGAACACTGAAGCTTTCTTT.

The gene calls are TRBV7-2 and TRBJ2-7; D uncertain. Germline CDR1 and CDR2: SGHTA and FQGNSA. V lost 1 base to trimming and J lost 1 base, with 11 bases between them. This CDR3 contains 15 residues. CDR3: CASSLGIAQSYEQYV. DNA for the CDR3: TGTGCCAGCAGCTTAGGAATAGCACAATCCTACGAGCAGTACGTC.

The V gene is TRBV7-2, the J gene TRBJ1-3; TRBD1 agrees at 9 bases. Germline V lookup: CDR1 SGHTA, CDR2 FQGNSA. The V gene end was trimmed by 1 base and the J gene end by 7 bases; junction bases not matched to a gene: 11. This CDR3 contains 17 residues. The CDR3 loop is CASSLDGSGTGQNTIYF. For the CDR3, the DNA is TGTGCCAGCAGCTTAGATGGGTCCGGGACAGGGCAGAACACCATATATTTT.

The chain recombines TRBV11-2 with TRBJ1-1; weak D call: TRBD1 (5 bases). This CDR3 contains 16 residues. The ends were cut back, 0 bases at V and 1 base at J, with 12 bases in the middle. Germline V CDR1 and CDR2: SGHAT, FQNNGV. Written as DNA, the CDR3 is TGTGCCAGCAGCTTAGATTGGGGACTACGGAACACTGAAGCTTTCTTT. This translates into CASSLDWGLRNTEAFF.

V and J are TRBV11-2 and TRBJ2-1; D call uncertain. The germline V and J ends were trimmed by 2 bases and 5 bases, with 7 bases remaining between them. Germline V gives CDR1 SGHAT, CDR2 FQNNGV. The CDR3 contains 13 residues. CDR3 nucleotide sequence: TGTGCCAGCAGCTTACGGCTAGACAATGAGCAGTTCTTC. It yields the protein CASSLRLDNEQFF.

The rearrangement links TRBV4-2 to TRBJ2-1, with 8 positions matching TRBD1. This CDR3 spans 17 amino acids. Germline assignment: CDR1 LGHNA and CDR2 YNFKEQ. V gave up 1 base and J gave up 9 bases; unmatched junction bases: 14. CDR3 loop: CASSQVLAGGASAEQFF. Written as DNA, the CDR3 is TGTGCCAGCAGCCAAGTTTTGGCAGGGGGCGCCTCGGCTGAGCAGTTCTTC.

The chain links TRBV9 to TRBJ2-7; 9 nucleotides align to TRBD2. Germline lookup yields CDR1 SGDLS and CDR2 YYNGEE. The CDR3 loop spans 16 amino acids. V trimming: 0 bases; J trimming: 4 bases; junction bases outside the gene matches: 8. DNA of the CDR3: TGTGCCAGCAGCGTAGGAGCTAGCGGGGTACCGTACGAGCAGTACTTC. It translates to CASSVGASGVPYEQYF. Based on the CDR3 plus reference TRBV9 and TRBJ2-7, the full variable domain is DSGVTQTPKHLITATGQRVTLRCSPRSGDLSVYWYQQSLDQGLQFLIQYYNGEERAKGNILERFSAQQFPDLHSELNLSSLELGDSALYFCASSVGASGVPYEQYFGPGTRLTVT.

In this sample, this clone turned up a few times. The chain carries TRBV11-2 and TRBJ1-2; 7 bases agree with TRBD1. Trimming at V came to 2 bases and at J to 3 bases, leaving 9 bases not matched to a gene. Germline V CDR1 and CDR2: SGHAT, FQNNGV. The length of the CDR3 is 16 residues. The CDR3 sequence: CASSLFGQGVYYGYTF. The CDR3 DNA sequence: TGTGCCAGCAGCTTATTTGGGCAGGGGGTGTACTATGGCTACACCTTC.

The chain joins TRBV28 to TRBJ1-2, with 9 positions matching TRBD1. Germline CDR1 and CDR2: MDHEN and SYDVKM. The CDR3 covers 15 residues. The V segment lost 4 bases and the J segment 3 bases; nucleotides outside the gene matches: 6. The CDR3 bases are TGTGCCAGCAGTTCCTCACAGGGGGCCCACTATGGCTACACCTTC. Translating gives CASSSSQGAHYGYTF.

V usage is TRBV19 and J usage is TRBJ2-5; D perhaps matches TRBD1 (5 bases). V was cut by 4 bases and J by 4 bases, with 10 bases left in between. The CDR3 contains 13 residues. CDR1 is LNHDA, CDR2 SQIVND, per germline (reference sequence). The CDR3 bases are TGTGCCAGTAGTAACGGACACGGAGAGACCCAGTACTTC. Its protein is CASSNGHGETQYF.

V usage is TRBV5-4 and J usage is TRBJ1-1; TRBD1 agrees at 9 bases. V was pared by 0 bases and J by 0 bases, with 6 bases of the junction left unmatched. This CDR3 has 17 amino acids. Germline loops: CDR1 SGHNT, CDR2 YYREEE (reference sequence). CDR3 residues: CASSLGQGVRMNTEAFF. CDR3 nucleotides: TGTGCCAGCAGCTTGGGACAGGGGGTACGAATGAACACTGAAGCTTTCTTT.

The gene calls are TRBV5-1 and TRBJ2-1; 9 bases fit TRBD1. J gave up 10 bases and V 4 bases, and 9 bases lay outside the gene matches. Germline CDR1 reads SGHRS; CDR2 reads YFSETQ. The CDR3 runs 14 residues. CDR3 residues: CASSAGTGRNEQFF. In DNA, the CDR3 is TGCGCCAGCAGCGCCGGGACAGGGCGAAACGAGCAGTTCTTC. Complete variable domain (other parts from reference TRBV5-1 and TRBJ2-1): KAGVTQTPRYLIKTRGQQVTLSCSPISGHRSVSWYQQTPGQGLQFLFEYFSETQRNKGNFPGRFSGRQFSNSRSEMNVSTLELGDSALYLCASSAGTGRNEQFFGPGTRLTVL.

This chain links TRBV30 with TRBJ2-4, with 9 bases lining up with TRBD2. Trimming at V came to 3 bases and at J to 4 bases, leaving 4 bases not matched to a gene. Germline assignment: CDR1 GTSNPN and CDR2 SVGIG (reference sequence). The CDR3 loop spans 14 amino acids. CDR3 region: CAWSYLAGKNIQYF. CDR3 bases: TGTGCCTGGAGCTACCTAGCGGGGAAAAACATTCAGTACTTC.

The CDR3 DNA reads as TGTGCCAGCAGCTTATCGACAGGGGACGAGCAGTACTTC. Its protein is CASSLSTGDEQYF. The gene calls are TRBV7-3 and TRBJ2-7, with 8 positions matching TRBD1. CDR3 length equals 13 residues. V was pared by 2 bases and J by 5 bases, with 2 bases of the junction left unmatched. From germline, CDR1 is SGHTA and CDR2 FQGTGA.

This clone was picked up one time. The chain joins TRBV29-1 to TRBJ1-2; TRBD1 agrees at 8 bases. V was pared by 4 bases and J by 6 bases, with 1 base of the junction left unmatched. Germline CDR1 SQVTM, CDR2 ANQGSEA. CDR3 length: 11 amino acids. CDR3 nucleotides: TGCAGCGTTGGGACAGGGAATGGCTACACCTTC. Translating gives CSVGTGNGYTF.

The chain employs TRBV7-2 and TRBJ1-4; tentatively, D is TRBD1 (5 bases). Trimming removed 5 bases at V and 4 bases at J, with 8 bases between. Per germline, CDR1 SGHTA and CDR2 FQGNSA. The length of the CDR3 is 13 residues. The CDR3 DNA reads as TGTGCCAGCAGCCGACAGTATAATGAAAAACTGTTTTTT. Residues: CASSRQYNEKLFF.